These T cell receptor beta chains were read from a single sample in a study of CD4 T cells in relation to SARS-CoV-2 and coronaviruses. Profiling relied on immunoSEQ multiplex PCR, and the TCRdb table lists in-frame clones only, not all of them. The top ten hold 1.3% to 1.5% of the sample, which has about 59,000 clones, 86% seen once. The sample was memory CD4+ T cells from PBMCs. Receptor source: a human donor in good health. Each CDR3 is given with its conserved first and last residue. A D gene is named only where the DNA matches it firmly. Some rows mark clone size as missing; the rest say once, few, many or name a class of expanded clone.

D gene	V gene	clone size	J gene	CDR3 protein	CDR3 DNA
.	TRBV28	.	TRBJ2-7	CASSRQFYEQYF	TGTGCCAGCAGTAGACAGTTCTACGAGCAGTACTTC
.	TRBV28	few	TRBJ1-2	CASSSEGRTNYGYTF	TGTGCCAGCAGTTCCGAGGGACGGACTAACTATGGCTACACCTTC
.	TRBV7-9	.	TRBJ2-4	CASSGVGRKTLAKNIQYF	TGTGCCAGCAGCGGAGTGGGTCGGAAAACGCTAGCCAAAAACATTCAGTACTTC
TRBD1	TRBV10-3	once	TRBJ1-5	CAISETGGHQPQHF	TGTGCCATCAGTGAGACAGGGGGGCATCAGCCCCAGCATTTT
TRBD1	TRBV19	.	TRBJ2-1	CASSRTGTGYYEQFF	TGTGCCAGTAGTCGGACCGGGACAGGGTACTATGAGCAGTTCTTC
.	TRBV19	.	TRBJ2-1	CASNLATYSNEQFF	TGTGCCAGTAATCTAGCCACCTACAGCAATGAGCAGTTCTTC
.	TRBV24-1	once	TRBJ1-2	CATSDLEGIHGYTF	TGTGCCACCAGTGATTTAGAGGGGATCCATGGCTACACCTTC
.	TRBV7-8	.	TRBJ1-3	CASSSRTGMSGNTIYF	TGTGCCAGCAGCTCGCGAACAGGGATGTCTGGAAACACCATATATTTT
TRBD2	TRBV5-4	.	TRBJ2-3	CASSQLAGGTDTQYF	TGTGCCAGCAGCCAACTAGCGGGAGGTACAGATACGCAGTATTTT
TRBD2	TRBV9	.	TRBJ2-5	CASSVGGLAGGETQYF	TGTGCCAGCAGCGTAGGGGGACTAGCGGGAGGAGAGACCCAGTACTTC
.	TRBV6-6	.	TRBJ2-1	CASSYQSSGEQFF	TGTGCCAGCAGTTACCAAAGTTCGGGTGAGCAGTTCTTC
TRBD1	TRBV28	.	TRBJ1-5	CASSFRGQGHQPQHF	TGTGCCAGCAGTTTTCGGGGACAGGGGCATCAGCCCCAGCATTTT
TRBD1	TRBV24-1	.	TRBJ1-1	CATSENRGQNTEAFF	TGTGCCACCAGTGAAAACAGGGGGCAGAACACTGAAGCTTTCTTT
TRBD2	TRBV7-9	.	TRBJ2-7	CASSLVLAGVYEQYF	TGTGCCAGCAGCTTAGTTCTAGCGGGAGTCTACGAGCAGTACTTC
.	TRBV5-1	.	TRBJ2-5	CASSLAGTVQETQYF	TGCGCCAGCAGCTTGGCCGGCACTGTCCAAGAGACCCAGTACTTC
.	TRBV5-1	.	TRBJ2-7	CASSTLTGSYEQYF	TGCGCCAGCAGCACCCTGACAGGCTCCTACGAGCAGTACTTC
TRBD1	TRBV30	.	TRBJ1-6	CAWDAGGNSPLHF	TGTGCCTGGGACGCAGGGGGAAATTCACCCCTCCACTTT
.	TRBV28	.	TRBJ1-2	CASSPTGRSNYGYTF	TGTGCCAGCAGTCCAACAGGGAGATCAAACTATGGCTACACCTTC
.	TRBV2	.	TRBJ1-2	CASTEQGGYGYTF	TGTGCCAGCACCGAACAGGGAGGCTATGGCTACACCTTC
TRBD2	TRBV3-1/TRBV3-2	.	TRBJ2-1	CASSNTGGAGGLNEQFF	TGTGCCAGCAGCAATACAGGAGGGGCGGGAGGGCTTAATGAGCAGTTCTTC
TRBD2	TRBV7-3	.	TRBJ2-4	CASSLHTRTSDKNIQYF	TGTGCCAGCAGCTTACACACGAGGACTAGCGACAAAAACATTCAGTACTTC
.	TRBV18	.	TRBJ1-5	CASSPALGGNGNQPQHF	TGTGCCAGCTCACCGGCCTTGGGCGGGAATGGCAATCAGCCCCAGCATTTT
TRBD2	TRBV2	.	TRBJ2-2	CASRTSGNTGELFF	TGTGCCAGCAGGACTAGCGGGAACACCGGGGAGCTGTTTTTT